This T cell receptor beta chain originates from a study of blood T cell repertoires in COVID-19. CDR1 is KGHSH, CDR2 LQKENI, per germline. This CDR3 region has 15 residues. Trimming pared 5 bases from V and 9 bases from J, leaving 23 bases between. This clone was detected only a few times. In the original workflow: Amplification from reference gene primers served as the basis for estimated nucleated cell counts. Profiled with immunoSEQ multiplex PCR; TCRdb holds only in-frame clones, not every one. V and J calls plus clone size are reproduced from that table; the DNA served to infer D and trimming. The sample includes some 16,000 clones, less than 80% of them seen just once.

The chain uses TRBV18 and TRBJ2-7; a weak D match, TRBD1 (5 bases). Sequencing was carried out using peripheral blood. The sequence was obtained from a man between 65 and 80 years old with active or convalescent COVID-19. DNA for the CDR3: TGTGCCAGCTCAATCGTACAGGTTGCCACGAAAGGGCAGTACTTC. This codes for CASSIVQVATKGQYF.